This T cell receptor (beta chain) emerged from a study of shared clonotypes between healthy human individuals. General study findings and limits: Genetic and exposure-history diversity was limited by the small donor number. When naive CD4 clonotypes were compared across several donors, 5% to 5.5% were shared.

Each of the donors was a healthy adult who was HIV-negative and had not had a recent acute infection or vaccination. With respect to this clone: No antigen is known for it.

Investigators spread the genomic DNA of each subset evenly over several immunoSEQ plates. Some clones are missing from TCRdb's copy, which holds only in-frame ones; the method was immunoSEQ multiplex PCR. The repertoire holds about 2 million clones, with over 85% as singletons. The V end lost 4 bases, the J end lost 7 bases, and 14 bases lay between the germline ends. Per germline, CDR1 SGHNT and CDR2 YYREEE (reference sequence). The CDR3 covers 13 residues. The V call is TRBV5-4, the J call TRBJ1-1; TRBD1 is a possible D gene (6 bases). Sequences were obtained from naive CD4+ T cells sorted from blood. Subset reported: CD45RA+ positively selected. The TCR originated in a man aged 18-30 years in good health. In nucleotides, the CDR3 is TGTGCCAGCAGCCCTGGTACAGGGTTTGAAGCTTTCTTT. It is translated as CASSPGTGFEAFF.